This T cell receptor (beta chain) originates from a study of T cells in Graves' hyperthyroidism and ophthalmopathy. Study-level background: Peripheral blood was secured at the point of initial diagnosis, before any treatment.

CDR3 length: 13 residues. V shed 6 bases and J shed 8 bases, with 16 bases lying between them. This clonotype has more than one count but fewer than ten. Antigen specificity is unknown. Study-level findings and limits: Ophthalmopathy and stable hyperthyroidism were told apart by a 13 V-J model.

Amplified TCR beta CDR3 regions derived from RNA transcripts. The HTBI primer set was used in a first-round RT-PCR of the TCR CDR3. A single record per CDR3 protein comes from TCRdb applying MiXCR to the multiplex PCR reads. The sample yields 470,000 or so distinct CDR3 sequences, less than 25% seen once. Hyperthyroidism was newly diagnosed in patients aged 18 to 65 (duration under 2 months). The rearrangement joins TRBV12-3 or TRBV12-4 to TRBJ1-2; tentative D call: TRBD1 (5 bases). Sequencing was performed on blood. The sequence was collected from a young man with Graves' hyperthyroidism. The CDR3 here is CASSRGSGAGYTF. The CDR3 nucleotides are TGTGCCAGCAGCCGGGGGTCCGGGGCGGGCTACACCTTC.